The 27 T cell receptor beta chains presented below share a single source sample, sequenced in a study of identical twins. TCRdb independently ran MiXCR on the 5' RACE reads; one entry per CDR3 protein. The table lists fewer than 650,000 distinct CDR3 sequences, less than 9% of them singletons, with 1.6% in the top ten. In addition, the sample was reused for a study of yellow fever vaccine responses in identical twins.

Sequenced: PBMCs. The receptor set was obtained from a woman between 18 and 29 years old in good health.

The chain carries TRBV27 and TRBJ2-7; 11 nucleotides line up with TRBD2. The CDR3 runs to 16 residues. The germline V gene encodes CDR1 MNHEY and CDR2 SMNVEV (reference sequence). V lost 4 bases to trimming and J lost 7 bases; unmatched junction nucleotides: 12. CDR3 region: CASSSHLAGGIGEQYF. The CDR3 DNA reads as TGTGCCAGCAGTTCCCATCTAGCGGGAGGCATAGGGGAGCAGTACTTC.

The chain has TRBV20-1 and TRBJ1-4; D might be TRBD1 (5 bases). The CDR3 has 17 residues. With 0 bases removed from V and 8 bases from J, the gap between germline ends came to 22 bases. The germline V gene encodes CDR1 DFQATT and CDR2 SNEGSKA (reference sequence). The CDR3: CSARDGGGALVGEKLFF. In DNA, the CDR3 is TGCAGTGCTAGAGATGGCGGAGGGGCGCTTGTTGGAGAAAAACTGTTTTTT.

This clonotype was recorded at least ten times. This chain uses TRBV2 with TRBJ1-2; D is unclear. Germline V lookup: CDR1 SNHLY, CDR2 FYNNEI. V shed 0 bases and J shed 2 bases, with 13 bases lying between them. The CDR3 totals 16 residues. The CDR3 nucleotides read TGTGCCAGCAGTGAAGCGTCGGGGAGAGTAAACTATGGCTACACCTTC. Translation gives CASSEASGRVNYGYTF.

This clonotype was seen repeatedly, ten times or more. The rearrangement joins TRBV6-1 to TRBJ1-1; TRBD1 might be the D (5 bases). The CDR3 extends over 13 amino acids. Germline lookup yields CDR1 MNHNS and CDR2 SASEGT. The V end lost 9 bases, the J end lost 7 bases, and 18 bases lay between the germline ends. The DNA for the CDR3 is TGTGCCAGGGGATCAGGGCGACGGATTGAAGCTTTCTTT. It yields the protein CARGSGRRIEAFF.

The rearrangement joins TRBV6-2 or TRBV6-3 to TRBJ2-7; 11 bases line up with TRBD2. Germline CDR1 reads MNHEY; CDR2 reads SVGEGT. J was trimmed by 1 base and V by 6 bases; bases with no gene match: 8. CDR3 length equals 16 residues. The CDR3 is CASSPSSGRSSYEQYF. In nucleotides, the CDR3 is TGTGCCAGCAGCCCATCTAGCGGGAGGTCATCCTACGAGCAGTACTTC.

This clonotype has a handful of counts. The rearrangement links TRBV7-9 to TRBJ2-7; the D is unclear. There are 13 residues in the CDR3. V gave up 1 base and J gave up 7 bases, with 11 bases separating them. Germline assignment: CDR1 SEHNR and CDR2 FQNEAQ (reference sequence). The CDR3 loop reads CASSLEVEREQYF. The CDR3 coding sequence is TGTGCCAGCAGCTTAGAAGTGGAAAGGGAGCAGTACTTC. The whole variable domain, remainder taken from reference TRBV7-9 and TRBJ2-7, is DTGVSQNPRHKITKRGQNVTFRCDPISEHNRLYWYRQTLGQGPEFLTYFQNEAQLEKSRLLSDRFSAERPKGSFSTLEIQRTEQGDSAMYLCASSLEVEREQYFGPGTRLTVT.

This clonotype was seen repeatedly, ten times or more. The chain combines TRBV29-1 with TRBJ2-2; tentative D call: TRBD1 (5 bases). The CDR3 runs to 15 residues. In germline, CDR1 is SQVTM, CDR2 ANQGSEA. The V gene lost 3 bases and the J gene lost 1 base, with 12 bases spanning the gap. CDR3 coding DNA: TGCAGCGTTGAGGACGGACAAAAGAACACCGGGGAGCTGTTTTTT. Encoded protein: CSVEDGQKNTGELFF.

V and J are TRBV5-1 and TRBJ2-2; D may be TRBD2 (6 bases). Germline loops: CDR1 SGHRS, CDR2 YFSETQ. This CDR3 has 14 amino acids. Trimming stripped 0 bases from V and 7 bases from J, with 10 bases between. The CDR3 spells CASSLASVNGELFF. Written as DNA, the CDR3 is TGCGCCAGCAGCTTGGCTAGCGTTAACGGGGAGCTGTTTTTT.

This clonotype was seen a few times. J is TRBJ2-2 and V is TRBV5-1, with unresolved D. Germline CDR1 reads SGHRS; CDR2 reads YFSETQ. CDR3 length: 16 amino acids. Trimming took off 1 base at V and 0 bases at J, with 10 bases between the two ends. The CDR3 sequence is CASSLFSGANTGELFF. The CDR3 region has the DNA TGCGCCAGCAGCTTGTTTTCAGGAGCGAACACCGGGGAGCTGTTTTTT.

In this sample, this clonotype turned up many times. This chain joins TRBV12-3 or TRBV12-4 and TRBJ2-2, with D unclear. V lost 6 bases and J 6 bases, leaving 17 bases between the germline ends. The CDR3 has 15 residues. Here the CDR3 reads CASSPWDPAPGELFF. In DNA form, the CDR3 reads TGTGCCAGCAGCCCCTGGGATCCAGCCCCCGGGGAGCTGTTTTTT.

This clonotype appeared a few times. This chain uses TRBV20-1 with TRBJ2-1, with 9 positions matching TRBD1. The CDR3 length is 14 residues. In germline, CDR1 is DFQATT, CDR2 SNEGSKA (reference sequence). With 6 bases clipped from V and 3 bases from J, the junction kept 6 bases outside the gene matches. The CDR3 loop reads CSALMGQGYNEQFF. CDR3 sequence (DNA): TGCAGTGCGCTAATGGGACAGGGCTACAATGAGCAGTTCTTC.

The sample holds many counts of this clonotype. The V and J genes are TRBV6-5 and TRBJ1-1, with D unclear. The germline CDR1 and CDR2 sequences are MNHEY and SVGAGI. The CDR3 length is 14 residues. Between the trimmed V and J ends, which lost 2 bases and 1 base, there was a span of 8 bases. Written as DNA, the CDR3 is TGTGCCAGCAGTTACGGAGTGAGGAACACTGAAGCTTTCTTT. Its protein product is CASSYGVRNTEAFF.

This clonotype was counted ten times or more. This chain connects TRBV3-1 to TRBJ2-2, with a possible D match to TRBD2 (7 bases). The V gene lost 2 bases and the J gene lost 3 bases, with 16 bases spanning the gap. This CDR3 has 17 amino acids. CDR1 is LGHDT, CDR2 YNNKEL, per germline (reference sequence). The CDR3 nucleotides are TGTGCCAGCAGCCAACCAAGGCCGGGGGGCTACACCGGGGAGCTGTTTTTT. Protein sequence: CASSQPRPGGYTGELFF.

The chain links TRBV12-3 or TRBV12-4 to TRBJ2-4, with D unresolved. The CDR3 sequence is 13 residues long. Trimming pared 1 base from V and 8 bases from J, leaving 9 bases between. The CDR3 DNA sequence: TGTGCCAGCAGTTTAGAGGGATCCGACATTCAGTACTTC. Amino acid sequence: CASSLEGSDIQYF.

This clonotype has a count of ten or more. CDR3 DNA: TGTGCCAGCAGCTTCCTCGACAGGCCCACCTACGAGCAGTACGTC. Protein product: CASSFLDRPTYEQYV. The chain employs TRBV5-5 and TRBJ2-7, with D perhaps TRBD1 (6 bases). Between the trimmed V and J ends, which lost 2 bases and 2 bases, there was a span of 14 bases. Germline CDR1 is SGHKS and CDR2 is YYEKEE (reference sequence). CDR3 size: 15 residues.

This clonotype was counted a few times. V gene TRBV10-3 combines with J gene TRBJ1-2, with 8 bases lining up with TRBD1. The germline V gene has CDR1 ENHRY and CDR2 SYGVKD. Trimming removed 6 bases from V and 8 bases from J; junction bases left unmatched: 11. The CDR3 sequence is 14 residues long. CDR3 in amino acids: CAISDTGGRKGYTF. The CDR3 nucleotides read TGTGCCATCAGCGATACAGGGGGGCGCAAAGGCTACACCTTC.

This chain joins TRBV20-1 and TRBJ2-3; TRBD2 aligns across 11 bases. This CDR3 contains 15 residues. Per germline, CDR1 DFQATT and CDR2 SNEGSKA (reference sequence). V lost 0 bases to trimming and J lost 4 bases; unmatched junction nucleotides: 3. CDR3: CSARDSGRASDTQYF. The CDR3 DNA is TGCAGTGCTAGAGATAGCGGGAGGGCCTCAGATACGCAGTATTTT.

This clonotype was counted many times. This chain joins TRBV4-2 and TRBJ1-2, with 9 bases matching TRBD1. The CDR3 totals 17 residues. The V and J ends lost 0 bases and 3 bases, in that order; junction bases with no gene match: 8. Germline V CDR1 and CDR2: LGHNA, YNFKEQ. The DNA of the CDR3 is TGTGCCAGCAGCCAAGATGCCTCTCGACAGGGGGACTATGGCTACACCTTC. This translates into CASSQDASRQGDYGYTF.

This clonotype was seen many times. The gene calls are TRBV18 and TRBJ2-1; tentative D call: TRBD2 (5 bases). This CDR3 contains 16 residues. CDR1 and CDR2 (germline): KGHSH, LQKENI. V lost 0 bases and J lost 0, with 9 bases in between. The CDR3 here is CASSPPTGSSYNEQFF. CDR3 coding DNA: TGTGCCAGCTCACCACCTACGGGGAGCTCCTACAATGAGCAGTTCTTC.

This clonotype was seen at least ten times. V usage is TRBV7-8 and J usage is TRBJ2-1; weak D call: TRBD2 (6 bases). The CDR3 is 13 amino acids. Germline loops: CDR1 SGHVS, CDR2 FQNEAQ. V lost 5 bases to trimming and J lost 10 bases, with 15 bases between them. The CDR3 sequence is CASSLLTRQEQFF. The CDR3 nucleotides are TGTGCCAGCAGCCTCCTGACTAGACAGGAGCAGTTCTTC.

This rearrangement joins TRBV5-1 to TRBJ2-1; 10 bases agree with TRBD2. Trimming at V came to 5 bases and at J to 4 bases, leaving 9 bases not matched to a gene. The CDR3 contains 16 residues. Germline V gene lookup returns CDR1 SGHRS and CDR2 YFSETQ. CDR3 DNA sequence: TGCGCCAGCAGTCCCCGGACTAGCGGAAAATACAATGAGCAGTTCTTC. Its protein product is CASSPRTSGKYNEQFF.

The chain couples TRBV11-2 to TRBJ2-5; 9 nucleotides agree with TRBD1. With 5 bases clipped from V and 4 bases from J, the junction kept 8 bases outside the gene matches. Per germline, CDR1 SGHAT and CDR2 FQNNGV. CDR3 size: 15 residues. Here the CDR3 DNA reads TGTGCCAGCAGCACCTACAGGGGGCGCGGAGAGACCCAGTACTTC. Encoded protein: CASSTYRGRGETQYF. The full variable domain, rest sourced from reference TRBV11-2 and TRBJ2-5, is EAGVAQSPRYKIIEKRQSVAFWCNPISGHATLYWYQQILGQGPKLLIQFQNNGVVDDSQLPKDRFSAERLKGVDSTLKIQPAKLEDSAVYLCASSTYRGRGETQYFGPGTRLLVL.

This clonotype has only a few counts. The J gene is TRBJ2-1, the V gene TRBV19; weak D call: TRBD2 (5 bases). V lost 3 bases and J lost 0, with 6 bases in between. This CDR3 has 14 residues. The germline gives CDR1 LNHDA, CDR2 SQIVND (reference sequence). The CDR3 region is CASSMGVSYNEQFF. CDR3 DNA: TGTGCCAGTAGTATGGGAGTCTCCTACAATGAGCAGTTCTTC.

The CDR3 DNA sequence: TGTGCCAGCAATTTTGGGGCCAACGTCCTGACTTTC. Its protein is CASNFGANVLTF. The chain combines TRBV6-2 or TRBV6-3 with TRBJ2-6; D gene uncertain. Deletions cut 7 bases from V and 3 bases from J, with 4 bases between. The CDR3 is 12 amino acids. The V gene's germline CDR1 is MNHEY and CDR2 SVGEGT.

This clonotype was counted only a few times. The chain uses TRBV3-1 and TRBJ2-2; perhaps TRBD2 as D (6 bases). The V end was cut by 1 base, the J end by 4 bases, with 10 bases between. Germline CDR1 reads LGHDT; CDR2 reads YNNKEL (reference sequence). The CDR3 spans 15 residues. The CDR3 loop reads CASSQGTIGTGELFF. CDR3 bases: TGTGCCAGCAGCCAAGGGACTATTGGCACCGGGGAGCTGTTTTTT.

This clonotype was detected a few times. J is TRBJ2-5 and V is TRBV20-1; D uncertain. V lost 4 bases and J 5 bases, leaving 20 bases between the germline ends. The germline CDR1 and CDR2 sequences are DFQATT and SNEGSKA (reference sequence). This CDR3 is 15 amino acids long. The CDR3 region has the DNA TGCAGTGCTATCAGTGGGCACGTCATCGGGGAGACCCAGTACTTC. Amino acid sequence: CSAISGHVIGETQYF.

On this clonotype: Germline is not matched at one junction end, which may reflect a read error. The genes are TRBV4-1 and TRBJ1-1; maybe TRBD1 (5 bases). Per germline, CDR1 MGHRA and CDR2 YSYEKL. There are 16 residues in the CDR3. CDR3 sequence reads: CASSQDQGLMNTEAYF. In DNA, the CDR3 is TGCGCCAGCAGCCAAGATCAGGGACTGATGAACACTGAAGCTTACTTT.